Shown below are 27 T cell receptor beta chains from a single sample sequenced in a study of low-dose radiotherapy and immunotherapy resistance in tumors. The authors ran 15 to 20 PCR cycles to amplify TCRs with a constant-region primer and V-primer adapter. TCRdb called the reads again in MiXCR, with one record for every CDR3 protein. The table shows roughly 50,000 distinct CDR3 sequences, with around 33% occurring only once. Regarding time point: after trial treatment. Specified treatment: LDRT plus nivolumab, ipilimumab, low-dose cyclophosphamide and aspirin (RACIN trial). Source: PBMCs, taken after low-dose radiotherapy plus immunotherapy. The receptors here all came from a male donor with rectosigmoid adenocarcinoma.

The rearrangement uses TRBV7-3 and TRBJ1-2; possible D gene TRBD1, 6 bases. This CDR3 has 13 amino acids. V was cut by 2 bases and J by 3 bases, with 7 bases left in between. From germline, CDR1 is SGHTA and CDR2 FQGTGA. The CDR3 loop is CASSLGGDYGYTF. CDR3 nucleotide sequence: TGTGCCAGCAGCTTAGGGGGCGACTATGGCTACACCTTC.

At least ten counts were recorded for this clonotype. The rearrangement joins TRBV11-2 to TRBJ2-3; the match to TRBD2 covers 9 bases. CDR1 is SGHAT, CDR2 FQNNGV, per germline. Trimming cost V 2 bases and J 3 bases; bases outside gene matches: 3. This CDR3 contains 15 residues. CDR3: CASSLLSGGTDTQYF. The DNA for the CDR3 is TGTGCCAGCAGCTTACTCAGCGGGGGGACAGATACGCAGTATTTT.

This clonotype came up many times. The gene calls are TRBV4-2 and TRBJ2-3; D is perhaps TRBD1 (7 bases). The CDR3 loop spans 15 amino acids. Per the germline V gene, CDR1 is LGHNA and CDR2 is YNFKEQ. Trimming left V 0 bases short and J 4 bases short, with 11 bases between. In nucleotides, the CDR3 is TGTGCCAGCAGCCAAGAGGGCAGGGGGGCAGATACGCAGTATTTT. This codes for CASSQEGRGADTQYF.

This clonotype was seen a few times. The V call is TRBV7-6, the J call TRBJ2-2, with 7 positions matching TRBD1. The germline V gene encodes CDR1 SGHVS and CDR2 FNYEAQ. This CDR3 is 14 amino acids long. The junction had 1 base not matched to a gene; V was cut back by 3 bases and J by 3 bases. CDR3 protein: CASSFRGYTGELFF. The DNA for the CDR3 is TGTGCCAGCAGCTTCAGGGGGTACACCGGGGAGCTGTTTTTT.

Ten or more counts support this clonotype. The rearrangement joins TRBV7-6 to TRBJ2-5; 7 bases align to TRBD1. The CDR3 runs to 16 residues. From germline, CDR1 is SGHVS and CDR2 FNYEAQ. Unmatched junction bases numbered 13, after V lost 4 bases and J lost 5 bases. Written as DNA, the CDR3 is TGTGCCAGCAGCTCTCGACAGGGAGAGGGTCAGGAGACCCAGTACTTC. This encodes CASSSRQGEGQETQYF. Based on the CDR3 plus reference TRBV7-6 and TRBJ2-5, the full variable domain is GAGVSQSPRYKVTKRGQDVALRCDPISGHVSLYWYRQALGQGPEFLTYFNYEAQQDKSGLPNDRFSAERPEGSISTLTIQRTEQRDSAMYRCASSSRQGEGQETQYFGPGTRLLVL.

This clonotype was seen at least ten times. The chain combines TRBV7-2 with TRBJ2-5, with TRBD2 matching 13 bases. The V gene end was trimmed by 5 bases and the J gene end by 5 bases; junction bases not matched to a gene: 11. Per the germline V gene, CDR1 is SGHTA and CDR2 is FQGNSA. CDR3 length: 17 residues. In nucleotides, the CDR3 is TGTGCCAGCAGCCCCGGGACTAGCGGGAAACGAAAGGAGACCCAGTACTTC. This encodes CASSPGTSGKRKETQYF.

V gene TRBV3-1 combines with J gene TRBJ2-6, with D perhaps matching TRBD1 or TRBD2 (5 bases each). CDR1 is LGHDT, CDR2 YNNKEL, per germline (reference sequence). With 8 bases removed from V and 0 bases from J, the gap between germline ends came to 23 bases. This CDR3 contains 19 residues. CDR3 protein: CASCLGRIFSSSGANVLTF. The CDR3 nucleotides read TGTGCCAGCTGTTTGGGACGGATTTTTAGCAGCTCTGGGGCCAACGTCCTGACTTTC.

As for this clonotype: A far larger clone is one nucleotide away, so this likely arose from a read error. This chain uses TRBV28 with TRBJ1-1; 7 bases match TRBD1. CDR3 length equals 17 residues. V was clipped by 5 bases and J by 3 bases; unmatched bases: 15. Germline V gene lookup returns CDR1 MDHEN and CDR2 SYDVKM. CDR3 residues: CASSERLQGKRDTEAFF. Here the CDR3 DNA reads TGTGCCAGCAGTGAGCGACTACAGGGGAAGAGGGACACTGAAGCTTTCTTT.

Notes on this clonotype: The missing conserved phenylalanine or tryptophan at the end of this CDR3 makes a read error likely. J is TRBJ2-7 and V is TRBV28; tentatively, D is TRBD1 (6 bases). The CDR3 runs 16 residues. The germline V gene has CDR1 MDHEN and CDR2 SYDVKM. V was pared by 5 bases and J by 4 bases, with 21 bases between. CDR3 sequence: CASSEASSRGLYEQYI. The DNA of the CDR3 is TGTGCCAGCAGTGAAGCTTCTAGCAGGGGCCTTTACGAGCAGTACATC.

On this clonotype: Since a far larger clone is one base different, this is likely a read error. This sequence joins TRBV6-4 and TRBJ2-1, with 12 bases aligning to TRBD2. The CDR3 spans 13 residues. CDR1 is MRHNA, CDR2 SNTAGT, per germline. CDR3 sequence (DNA): TGTGCCAGCAGGCTAGCGGGAGGGAATGGGCAGTTCTTC. It is translated as CASRLAGGNGQFF.

This clonotype has ten or more counts. V gene TRBV5-4 combines with J gene TRBJ1-6; D ambiguous. V was clipped by 1 base and J by 11 bases, with 13 bases between them. Germline loops: CDR1 SGHNT, CDR2 YYREEE (reference sequence). The CDR3 length is 14 residues. In nucleotides, the CDR3 is TGTGCCAGCAGCTTGAGGGCCCTCGAGGCACCCCTCCACTTT. Translated, it gives CASSLRALEAPLHF.

This chain joins TRBV4-1 and TRBJ2-3; either TRBD1 or TRBD2 may supply D (5 bases each). This CDR3 contains 16 residues. The germline V gene encodes CDR1 MGHRA and CDR2 YSYEKL. V shed 0 bases and J shed 6 bases, with 16 bases lying between them. In DNA form, the CDR3 reads TGCGCCAGCAGCCAAGAAGGCGCAGGGACCAGGGATACGCAGTATTTT. It is translated as CASSQEGAGTRDTQYF.

This clonotype was observed at least ten times. The V call is TRBV6-2 or TRBV6-3, the J call TRBJ2-7; 10 bases line up with TRBD1. Germline trimming cut 6 bases from V and 4 bases from J; bases unmatched to any gene: 9. Germline CDR1 MNHEY, CDR2 SVGEGT. The CDR3 is 15 amino acids. The CDR3 reads CASSPPDRGQYEQYF. CDR3 in DNA: TGTGCCAGCAGCCCGCCTGACAGGGGGCAATACGAGCAGTACTTC.

The chain employs TRBV20-1 and TRBJ2-5, with D possibly TRBD2 on 7 matching bases. This CDR3 spans 12 amino acids. Looked up from germline, CDR1 is DFQATT and CDR2 is SNEGSKA (reference sequence). Trimming left V 6 bases short and J 8 bases short, with 16 bases between. CDR3 DNA: TGCAGTGCAAGGGGGGGCGGGGGTACCCAGTACTTC. It encodes CSARGGGGTQYF.

This clonotype was counted ten times or more. The rearrangement links TRBV28 to TRBJ2-5, with TRBD1 matching 7 bases. This CDR3 has 16 residues. Trimming cost V 4 bases and J 2 bases; bases outside gene matches: 10. Germline assignment: CDR1 MDHEN and CDR2 SYDVKM. The CDR3 DNA is TGTGCCAGCAGTTCGACAGGGACCCCCTCACAAGAGACCCAGTACTTC. Translated, it gives CASSSTGTPSQETQYF.

This clonotype was seen ten or more times. The V gene is TRBV14, the J gene TRBJ2-1, with D unresolved. From germline, CDR1 is SGHDN and CDR2 FVKESK. The ends were cut back, 4 bases at V and 0 bases at J, with 10 bases in the middle. The CDR3 loop spans 15 amino acids. For the CDR3, the DNA is TGTGCCAGCAGCCGCAGCGCACTCTCCTACAATGAGCAGTTCTTC. It yields the protein CASSRSALSYNEQFF. The whole variable domain, filled in from reference TRBV14 and TRBJ2-1, reads EAGVTQFPSHSVIEKGQTVTLRCDPISGHDNLYWYRRVMGKEIKFLLHFVKESKQDESGMPNNRFLAERTGGTYSTLKVQPAELEDSGVYFCASSRSALSYNEQFFGPGTRLTVL.

The rearrangement joins TRBV20-1 to TRBJ2-3; 10 bases fit TRBD2. Trimming took 3 bases from V and 4 from J; bases not matched to a gene: 10. The germline gives CDR1 DFQATT, CDR2 SNEGSKA (reference sequence). The CDR3 covers 16 residues. The CDR3 region has the DNA TGCAGTGCTAGTACCGCTAGCGGGAGAGCACCAGATACGCAGTATTTT. Translating it yields CSASTASGRAPDTQYF.

This clonotype was recorded many times. The J gene is TRBJ2-4, the V gene TRBV19; the D call may be TRBD1 or TRBD2 (5 bases each). Per the germline V gene, CDR1 is LNHDA and CDR2 is SQIVND (reference sequence). Trimming stripped 8 bases from V and 8 bases from J, with 31 bases between. This CDR3 has 18 amino acids. The CDR3 sequence: CASHLGPGQGAKGDIQYF. The CDR3 DNA follows: TGTGCCAGTCATTTGGGTCCGGGGCAGGGAGCCAAAGGGGACATTCAGTACTTC.

By its share, this clonotype is medium-sized. J is TRBJ2-1 and V is TRBV28; TRBD2 might be the D (6 bases). V lost 0 bases and J lost 1, with 10 bases in between. This CDR3 is 16 amino acids long. Germline lookup yields CDR1 MDHEN and CDR2 SYDVKM. In DNA form, the CDR3 reads TGTGCCAGCAGTTTATGGCGGGACGGATCCTACAATGAGCAGTTCTTC. Its protein is CASSLWRDGSYNEQFF.

This clonotype was counted ten times or more. The chain has TRBV7-2 and TRBJ1-1, with a possible D match to TRBD1 (5 bases). Germline CDR1 is SGHTA and CDR2 is FQGNSA. V lost 3 bases, J lost 5 bases, and 10 bases lay in between. The CDR3 spans 13 residues. The CDR3 reads CASSFRQGTEAFF. In DNA form, the CDR3 reads TGTGCCAGCAGCTTCCGGCAGGGTACTGAAGCTTTCTTT.

This clonotype has a count of ten or more. The genes are TRBV2 and TRBJ2-1; D is unresolved. The ends were cut back, 6 bases at V and 4 bases at J, with 16 bases in the middle. The germline gives CDR1 SNHLY, CDR2 FYNNEI. The CDR3 is 15 amino acids. In DNA, the CDR3 is TGTGCCAGCAGGCGGCAGGATCTTTCGTACAATGAGCAGTTCTTC. The encoded protein is CASRRQDLSYNEQFF.

This sequence joins TRBV18 and TRBJ2-5; 12 bases match TRBD1. Germline CDR1 KGHSH, CDR2 LQKENI. The CDR3 runs to 17 residues. J was trimmed by 5 bases and V by 3 bases; bases with no gene match: 10. The CDR3 here is CASSPFIGTGGAETQYF. The CDR3 nucleotides are TGTGCCAGCTCACCCTTCATTGGGACAGGGGGCGCGGAGACCCAGTACTTC. Variable domain in full (rest from reference TRBV18 and TRBJ2-5): NAGVMQNPRHLVRRRGQEARLRCSPMKGHSHVYWYRQLPEEGLKFMVYLQKENIIDESGMPKERFSAEFPKEGPSILRIQQVVRGDSAAYFCASSPFIGTGGAETQYFGPGTRLLVL.

The chain uses TRBV18 and TRBJ2-7; possibly TRBD1 for D (5 bases). Trimming took 2 bases from V and 4 from J, leaving 9 bases between them. Germline lookup yields CDR1 KGHSH and CDR2 LQKENI. This CDR3 is 13 amino acids long. CDR3 DNA sequence: TGTGCCAGCTCACCAGGCAGGGAATACGAGCAGTACTTC. Translating it yields CASSPGREYEQYF.

Note on this clonotype: This likely traces to a read error, being one base from a far larger clone. V gene TRBV5-8 combines with J gene TRBJ1-1, with no clear D. The germline CDR1 and CDR2 sequences are SGHTS and YDEGEE. V shed 4 bases and J shed 0 bases, with 7 bases lying between them. The length of the CDR3 is 13 residues. Here the CDR3 DNA reads TGTGCCAGCAGCAATGACCTGAACACTGAAGCTTTCTTT. It encodes CASSNDLNTEAFF. The complete variable domain, with remaining parts taken from reference TRBV5-8 and TRBJ1-1, reads EAGVTQSPTHLIKTRGQQATLRCSPISGHTSVYWYQQALGLGLQFLLWYDEGEERNRGNFPPRFSGRQFPNYSSELNVNALELEDSALYLCASSNDLNTEAFFGQGTRLTVV.

This clonotype was counted many times. In DNA form, the CDR3 reads TGTGCCAGCAGCTTGCTCCAGGGTAGCACAGATACGCAGTATTTT. Translated: CASSLLQGSTDTQYF. The rearrangement joins TRBV5-6 to TRBJ2-3, with D possibly TRBD1 on 5 matching bases. Germline lookup yields CDR1 SGHDT and CDR2 YYEEEE. The ends were cut back, 1 base at V and 0 bases at J, with 9 bases in the middle. This CDR3 contains 15 residues.

In its sample, this clonotype was seen many times. J is TRBJ1-2 and V is TRBV11-2; D remains ambiguous. The CDR3 has 12 residues. Germline V gene lookup returns CDR1 SGHAT and CDR2 FQNNGV. V lost 7 bases, J lost 2 bases, and 8 bases lay in between. The CDR3 sequence is CASNGRNYGYTF. CDR3 nucleotide sequence: TGTGCCAGCAATGGCAGAAACTATGGCTACACCTTC.

The table lists this clonotype with many counts. The rearrangement uses TRBV6-2 or TRBV6-3 and TRBJ1-5; D is unresolved. Trimming removed 2 bases at V and 2 bases at J, with 7 bases between. The CDR3 is 14 residues long. In germline, CDR1 is MNHEY, CDR2 SVGEGT. CDR3: CASSYSGGNQPQHF. The CDR3 DNA reads TGTGCCAGCAGTTACAGTGGGGGCAATCAGCCCCAGCATTTT.